These 18 T cell receptor beta chains came from one sample sequenced in a study of T cell responses to AZD1222 COVID-19 vaccine. TCRdb keeps only in-frame clones here, not all; method: immunoSEQ multiplex PCR. The table records about 150,000 clones, 85% to 90% of them present only once. The sequencing here drew on peripheral blood, taken on day 0 of MenACWY control vaccination. These receptors originate from an adult in good health.

The chain couples TRBV10-1 to TRBJ2-1; D ambiguous. Deletions cut 2 bases from V and 3 bases from J, with 8 bases between. There are 14 residues in the CDR3. The germline gives CDR1 WNHNN, CDR2 SYGVQD (reference sequence). Here the CDR3 DNA reads TGCGCCAGCAGTGAGCAGTTCTACTACAATGAGCAGTTCTTC. This sequence encodes CASSEQFYYNEQFF.

This clone was counted a few times. This chain's CDR3 is CASSFNGVAYGYTF. The CDR3, as DNA: TGTGCCAGCAGTTTCAATGGAGTTGCCTATGGCTACACCTTC. The V and J genes are TRBV28 and TRBJ1-2; D gene uncertain. The CDR3 length is 14 residues. Germline CDR1 and CDR2: MDHEN and SYDVKM. V dropped 3 bases and J dropped 4 bases, with 12 bases sitting between them.

V is TRBV3-1 (or the pseudogene TRBV3-2) and J is TRBJ1-1; TRBD1 agrees at 7 bases. Germline V gene data show CDR1 as LGHDT and CDR2 as YNNKEL (reference sequence). The V and J ends lost 0 bases and 7 bases, in that order; junction bases with no gene match: 8. CDR3 length: 15 residues. This CDR3 is CASSQEQGWDGEAFF. The CDR3 DNA reads as TGTGCCAGCAGCCAAGAACAGGGGTGGGACGGTGAAGCTTTCTTT.

This clone has only one observation. This chain connects TRBV10-1 to TRBJ1-5; the D is unclear. V lost 0 bases, J lost 0 bases, and 3 bases lay in between. The CDR3 runs 14 residues. Germline V lookup: CDR1 WNHNN, CDR2 SYGVQD (reference sequence). The CDR3 DNA reads as TGCGCCAGCAGTGAGTCCGGTAGCAATCAGCCCCAGCATTTT. This gives the protein CASSESGSNQPQHF.

V usage is TRBV19 and J usage is TRBJ1-6; a weak D match, TRBD1 (6 bases). This CDR3 has 17 amino acids. In germline, CDR1 is LNHDA, CDR2 SQIVND (reference sequence). V shed 5 bases and J shed 0 bases, with 14 bases lying between them. CDR3 nucleotides: TGTGCCAGTAGTCGACAGGCATCCAGCTCCTATAATTCACCCCTCCACTTT. This sequence encodes CASSRQASSSYNSPLHF.

This sequence joins TRBV15 and TRBJ1-2; no clear D gene. The CDR3 consists of 15 residues. Germline V gives CDR1 LNHNV, CDR2 YYDKDF (reference sequence). With 0 bases removed from V and 13 bases from J, the gap between germline ends came to 21 bases. The DNA for the CDR3 is TGTGCCACCAGCAGAGATCTGATGGGCCCCAATTGGGCCACCTTC. Translation: CATSRDLMGPNWATF.

This chain links TRBV19 with TRBJ1-2; TRBD1 matches at 8 bases. The length of the CDR3 is 14 residues. With V trimmed by 3 bases and J by 4 bases, 4 bases remained unmatched. Per the germline V gene, CDR1 is LNHDA and CDR2 is SQIVND (reference sequence). The DNA for the CDR3 is TGTGCCAGTAGTATTCCAGGGGGCGGCTATGGCTACACCTTC. Its protein is CASSIPGGGYGYTF.

The chain employs TRBV11-1 and TRBJ2-3; D perhaps matches TRBD2 (6 bases). This CDR3 comprises 15 residues. The germline gives CDR1 SGHAT, CDR2 FQDESV (reference sequence). Trimming left V 8 bases short and J 2 bases short, with 17 bases between. The CDR3 DNA sequence: TGTGCCAGCCGCGGGACCGCCCGAACCACAGATACGCAGTATTTT. Translated: CASRGTARTTDTQYF.

The chain carries TRBV5-4 and TRBJ1-6, with no clear D. The CDR3 is 14 amino acids. The V end lost 3 bases, the J end lost 7 bases, and 11 bases lay between the germline ends. Germline V lookup: CDR1 SGHNT, CDR2 YYREEE (reference sequence). The CDR3 DNA reads as TGTGCCAGCAGCTCTGAAGTTCGGAATTCACCCCTCCACTTT. The encoded protein is CASSSEVRNSPLHF.

The J gene is TRBJ1-2, the V gene TRBV28; tentatively, D is TRBD1 (5 bases). Germline V gives CDR1 MDHEN, CDR2 SYDVKM. This CDR3 has 13 residues. Trimming removed 6 bases at V and 4 bases at J, with 12 bases between. The CDR3 loop reads CASSGRRVYGYTF. CDR3 DNA sequence: TGTGCCAGCAGCGGACGCAGGGTCTATGGCTACACCTTC.

The chain links TRBV7-9 to TRBJ2-2; 8 nucleotides line up with TRBD2. This CDR3 spans 18 amino acids. CDR1 SEHNR and CDR2 FQNEAQ come from the germline V gene (reference sequence). The V segment lost 6 bases and the J segment 6 bases; nucleotides outside the gene matches: 18. CDR3 amino acids: CASSLGLLREVRAGELFF. As DNA, the CDR3 is TGTGCCAGCAGTTTGGGACTGCTGCGGGAGGTTCGCGCCGGGGAGCTGTTTTTT.

V and J are TRBV25-1 and TRBJ2-3; perhaps D is TRBD1 or TRBD2 (5 bases each). V was cut by 10 bases and J by 4 bases, with 6 bases left in between. CDR1 and CDR2 (germline): MGHDK, SYGVNS. This CDR3 is built from 10 residues. In DNA form, the CDR3 reads TGTGCCAAGGGACCAGATACGCAGTATTTT. Its protein product is CAKGPDTQYF.

This clone was detected many times. The chain joins TRBV5-6 to TRBJ2-7; no definite D call. The V end lost 1 base, the J end lost 2 bases, and 7 bases lay between the germline ends. The length of the CDR3 is 13 residues. Germline V gene data show CDR1 as SGHDT and CDR2 as YYEEEE. This chain's CDR3 is CASSLFTTYEQYF. Here the CDR3 DNA reads TGTGCCAGCAGCTTGTTTACCACCTACGAGCAGTACTTC.

CDR3 protein: CASSQVAPQGVGTDTQYF. The CDR3 bases are TGTGCCAGCAGCCAAGTCGCTCCCCAGGGCGTGGGCACAGATACGCAGTATTTT. J is TRBJ2-3 and V is TRBV3-1 (or the pseudogene TRBV3-2); D possibly corresponds to TRBD1 (5 bases). Trimming took off 1 base at V and 1 base at J, with 18 bases between the two ends. The CDR3 consists of 18 residues. Germline V gene sequence: CDR1 LGHDT, CDR2 YNNKEL (reference sequence).

The V gene is TRBV3-1 (or the pseudogene TRBV3-2), the J gene TRBJ2-5, with unresolved D. CDR1 is LGHDT, CDR2 YNNKEL, per germline (reference sequence). Trimming removed 7 bases at V and 5 bases at J, with 11 bases between. The CDR3 is 12 residues long. This chain's CDR3 is CASTNTAETQYF. CDR3 DNA: TGTGCCAGCACAAACACCGCGGAGACCCAGTACTTC.

The chain combines TRBV11-2 with TRBJ2-1; possibly TRBD1 for D (6 bases). V was trimmed by 5 bases and J by 9 bases, leaving 20 bases between them. The length of the CDR3 is 15 residues. From germline, CDR1 is SGHAT and CDR2 FQNNGV. In nucleotides, the CDR3 is TGTGCCAGCAGCCCCGGACAGCTTCCTTGGGGTGAGCAGTTCTTC. This gives the protein CASSPGQLPWGEQFF. The variable domain in full, with the rest retrieved from reference TRBV11-2 and TRBJ2-1, is EAGVAQSPRYKIIEKRQSVAFWCNPISGHATLYWYQQILGQGPKLLIQFQNNGVVDDSQLPKDRFSAERLKGVDSTLKIQPAKLEDSAVYLCASSPGQLPWGEQFFGPGTRLTVL.

This clone has only a few counts. The chain is built from TRBV5-4 and TRBJ2-7; tentative D call: TRBD2 (5 bases). CDR1 is SGHNT and CDR2 is YYREEE in the germline V gene (reference sequence). The CDR3 spans 14 residues. Trimming left V 3 bases short and J 2 bases short, with 12 bases between. The CDR3 region is CASSSRTGTYEQYF. CDR3 nucleotide sequence: TGTGCCAGCAGCTCTAGGACGGGAACCTACGAGCAGTACTTC.

The chain is built from TRBV5-1 and TRBJ1-2, with TRBD1 matching 8 bases. CDR1 is SGHRS, CDR2 YFSETQ, per germline. After removal of 0 bases from V and 6 bases from J, the junction contained 1 base not matched to a gene. This CDR3 spans 13 amino acids. Here the CDR3 DNA reads TGCGCCAGCAGCTTGGCAGGGGGCGATGGCTACACCTTC. Encoded protein: CASSLAGGDGYTF.